In this sample, the clone carrying this T cell receptor beta chain turned up a few times. This sample is drawn from a study of cytotoxic CD8 clonotypes in ibrutinib-treated CLL. Only in-frame clones appear in the TCRdb table, and some are missing; sequencing was by immunoSEQ multiplex PCR. The table shows approximately 32,000 clones, with 69% occurring only once. Germline V CDR1 and CDR2: MNHEY, SVGAGI. This CDR3 has 16 residues. The junction had 7 bases not matched to a gene; V was cut back by 2 bases and J by 0 bases. Material: PBMCs, obtained before ibrutinib treatment. V usage is TRBV6-5 and J usage is TRBJ2-7, with 7 bases that match TRBD2. The source is a human donor with chronic lymphocytic leukemia. Written as DNA, the CDR3 is TGTGCCAGCAGTTACGAGAAAGCGGGGAACTCCTACGAGCAGTACTTC. Encoded protein: CASSYEKAGNSYEQYF.